This TCR beta chain was sequenced for a study of cytomegalovirus exposure and HLA in healthy donors. Findings and caveats of the study: An apparent linkage of common viral pathogens to several of the most significant clusters emerged in a later analysis.

The CDR3 extends over 19 amino acids. CDR1 and CDR2 from the germline V gene are SEHNR and FQNEAQ (reference sequence). Trimming left V 3 bases short and J 0 bases short, with 23 bases between. PCR primers comprised 60 Vbeta and 13 Jbeta primers. Source study methods: About 10 million of 70 million to 80 million unique TCR beta chains were shared, per a later count. Using immunoSEQ multiplex PCR, the repertoire was profiled, and TCRdb retains in-frame clones only, with some absent. The V and J calls and clone size were taken over from that table, and D and trimming were inferred from the DNA. The data contain fewer than 150,000 clones, 80% of them singletons. Regarding this clone: Its antigen is as yet unknown.

The clonotype was recovered from a young man in good health and CMV-seronegative. The gene calls are TRBV7-9 and TRBJ1-1; D call uncertain. The sequencing sample was made of PBMCs. The chain's CDR3 is CASSFDFKPDGTLNTEAFF. CDR3 in DNA: TGTGCCAGCAGCTTCGACTTCAAACCGGATGGAACTCTGAACACTGAAGCTTTCTTT.